The present T cell receptor (beta chain) was sequenced within a study of T cell repertoires in aging, cancer and after chemotherapy. Looking at the study overall: Chronic lymphocytic leukemia patients on fludarabine- or bendamustine-based regimens gave paired samples before and after chemotherapy. Findings and caveats of the study: Untreated cancer patients had significantly lower blood TCR diversity than age-matched healthy donors.

TRB rearrangements spanning V, D and J were amplified using mixed TRB-A/B primers. TCRdb re-called the multiplex PCR reads through MiXCR, storing one row per CDR3 protein. The repertoire includes under 8,000 distinct CDR3 sequences, roughly 29% of them detected once, and roughly 68% sits in the top ten. Amplification of TCR beta used genomic DNA extracted from peripheral blood. A word on this clonotype: Antigen unknown.

This CDR3 spans 18 amino acids. CDR1 and CDR2 from the germline V gene are GTSNPN and SVGIG (reference sequence). With 2 bases removed from V and 0 bases from J, the gap between germline ends came to 22 bases. This sequence was found in a human donor with a blood cancer. The donor label of this sample is uncertain. The chain combines TRBV30 with TRBJ2-5; tentatively, D is TRBD2 (5 bases). Specimen: blood. The CDR3 region has the DNA TGTGCCTGGAGTAAGAGGGTGGGAACAATCCGTAACCAAGAGACCCAGTACTTC. It translates to CAWSKRVGTIRNQETQYF.